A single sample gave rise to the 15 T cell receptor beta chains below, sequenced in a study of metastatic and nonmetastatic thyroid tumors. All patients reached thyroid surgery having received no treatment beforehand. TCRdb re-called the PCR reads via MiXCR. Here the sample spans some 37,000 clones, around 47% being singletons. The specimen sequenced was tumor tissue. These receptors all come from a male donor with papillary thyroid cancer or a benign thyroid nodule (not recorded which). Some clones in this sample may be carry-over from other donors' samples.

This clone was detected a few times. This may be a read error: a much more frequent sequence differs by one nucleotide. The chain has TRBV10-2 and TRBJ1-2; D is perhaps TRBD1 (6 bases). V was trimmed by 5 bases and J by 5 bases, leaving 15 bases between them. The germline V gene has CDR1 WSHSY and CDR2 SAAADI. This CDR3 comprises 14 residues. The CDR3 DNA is TGCGCCAGCAGTCCAGGGGTCGTCACGTATGGCTACACCTTC. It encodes CASSPGVVTYGYTF.

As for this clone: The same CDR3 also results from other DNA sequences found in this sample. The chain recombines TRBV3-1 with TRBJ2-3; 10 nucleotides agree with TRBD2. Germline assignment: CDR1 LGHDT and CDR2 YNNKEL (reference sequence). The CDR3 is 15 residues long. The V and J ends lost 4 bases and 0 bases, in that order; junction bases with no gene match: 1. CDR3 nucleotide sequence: TGTGCCAGCAGCCCGACTAGCGGGAGCACAGATACGCAGTATTTT. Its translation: CASSPTSGSTDTQYF.

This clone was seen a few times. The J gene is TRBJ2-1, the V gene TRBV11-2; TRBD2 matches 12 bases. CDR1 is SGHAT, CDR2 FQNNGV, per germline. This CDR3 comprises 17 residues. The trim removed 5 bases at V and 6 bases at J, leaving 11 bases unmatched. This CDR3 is CASSLRPPGLAGNEQFF. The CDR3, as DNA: TGTGCCAGCAGCCTAAGACCTCCGGGACTAGCGGGCAATGAGCAGTTCTTC.

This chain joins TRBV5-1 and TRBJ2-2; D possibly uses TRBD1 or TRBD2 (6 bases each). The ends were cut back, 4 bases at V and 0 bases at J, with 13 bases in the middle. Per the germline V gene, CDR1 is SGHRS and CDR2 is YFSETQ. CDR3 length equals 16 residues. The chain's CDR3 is CASSTQGGTNTGELFF. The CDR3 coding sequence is TGCGCCAGCAGCACACAGGGAGGTACGAACACCGGGGAGCTGTTTTTT.

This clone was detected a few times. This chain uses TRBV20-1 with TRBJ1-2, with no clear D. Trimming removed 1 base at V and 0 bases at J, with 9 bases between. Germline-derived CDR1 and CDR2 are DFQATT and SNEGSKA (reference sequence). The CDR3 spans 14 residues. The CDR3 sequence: CSARGGNTNYGYTF. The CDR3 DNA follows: TGCAGTGCTAGAGGTGGGAACACTAACTATGGCTACACCTTC.

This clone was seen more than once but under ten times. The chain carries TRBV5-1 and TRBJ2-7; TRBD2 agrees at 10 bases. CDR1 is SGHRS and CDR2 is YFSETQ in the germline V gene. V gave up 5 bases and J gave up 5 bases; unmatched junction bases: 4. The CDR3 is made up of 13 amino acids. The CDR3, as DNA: TGCGCCAGCAGACCTAGCGGGGGTCACGAGCAGTACTTC. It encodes CASRPSGGHEQYF.

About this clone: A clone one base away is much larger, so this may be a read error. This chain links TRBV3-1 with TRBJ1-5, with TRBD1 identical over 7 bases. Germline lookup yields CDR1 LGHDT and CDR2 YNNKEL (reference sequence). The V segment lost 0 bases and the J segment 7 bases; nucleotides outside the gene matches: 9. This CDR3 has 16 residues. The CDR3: CASSQDASGGRQPQHF. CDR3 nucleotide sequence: TGTGCCAGCAGCCAAGATGCGTCAGGGGGTAGGCAGCCCCAGCATTTT.

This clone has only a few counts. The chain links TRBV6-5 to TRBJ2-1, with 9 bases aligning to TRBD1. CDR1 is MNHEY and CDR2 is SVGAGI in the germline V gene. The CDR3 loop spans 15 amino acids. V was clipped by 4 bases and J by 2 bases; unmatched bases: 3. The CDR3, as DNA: TGTGCCAGCAGTTCCGGGACAGGGACCTACAATGAGCAGTTCTTC. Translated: CASSSGTGTYNEQFF.

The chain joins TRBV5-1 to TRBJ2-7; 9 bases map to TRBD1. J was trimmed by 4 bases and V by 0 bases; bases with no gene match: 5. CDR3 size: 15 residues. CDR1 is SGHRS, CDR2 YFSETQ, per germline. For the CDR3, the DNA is TGCGCCAGCAGCTTGGCCGGGACAGGGCCTTACGAGCAGTACTTC. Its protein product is CASSLAGTGPYEQYF.

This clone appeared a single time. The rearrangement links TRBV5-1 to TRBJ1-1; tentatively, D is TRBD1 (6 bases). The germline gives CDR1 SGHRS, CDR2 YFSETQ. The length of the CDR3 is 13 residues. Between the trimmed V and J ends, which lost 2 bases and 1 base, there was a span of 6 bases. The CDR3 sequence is CASSFRGNTEAFF. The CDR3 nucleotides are TGCGCCAGCAGCTTCAGGGGGAACACTGAAGCTTTCTTT.

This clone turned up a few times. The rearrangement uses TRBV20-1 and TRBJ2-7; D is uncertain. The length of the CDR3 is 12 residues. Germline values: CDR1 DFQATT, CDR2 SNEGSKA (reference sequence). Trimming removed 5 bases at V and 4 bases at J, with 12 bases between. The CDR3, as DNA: TGCAGTGCTGAGAGTAGCACATACGAGCAGTACTTC. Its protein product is CSAESSTYEQYF.

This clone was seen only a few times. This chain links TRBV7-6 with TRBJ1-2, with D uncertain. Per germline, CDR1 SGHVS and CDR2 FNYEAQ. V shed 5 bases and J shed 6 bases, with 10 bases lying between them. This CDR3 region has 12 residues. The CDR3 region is CASSPIGDGYTF. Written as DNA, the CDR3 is TGTGCCAGCAGCCCCATCGGAGATGGCTACACCTTC. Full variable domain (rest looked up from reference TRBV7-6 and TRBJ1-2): GAGVSQSPRYKVTKRGQDVALRCDPISGHVSLYWYRQALGQGPEFLTYFNYEAQQDKSGLPNDRFSAERPEGSISTLTIQRTEQRDSAMYRCASSPIGDGYTFGSGTRLTVV.

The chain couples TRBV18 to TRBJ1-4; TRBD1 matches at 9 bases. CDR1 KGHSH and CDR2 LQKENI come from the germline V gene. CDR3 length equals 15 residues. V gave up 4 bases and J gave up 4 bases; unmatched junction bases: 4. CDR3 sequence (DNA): TGTGCCAGCTCACTTCCGGGACAGGGTAATGAAAAACTGTTTTTT. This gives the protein CASSLPGQGNEKLFF. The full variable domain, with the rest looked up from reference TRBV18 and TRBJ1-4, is NAGVMQNPRHLVRRRGQEARLRCSPMKGHSHVYWYRQLPEEGLKFMVYLQKENIIDESGMPKERFSAEFPKEGPSILRIQQVVRGDSAAYFCASSLPGQGNEKLFFGSGTQLSVL.

The CDR3 here is CASSADRPYNEQFF. CDR3 DNA sequence: TGTGCCAGCAGTGCCGACAGACCTTACAATGAGCAGTTCTTC. The chain couples TRBV6-1 to TRBJ2-1; perhaps TRBD1 as D (5 bases). The CDR3 runs to 14 residues. Trimming cost V 4 bases and J 4 bases, with 11 bases left between them. Germline CDR1 and CDR2: MNHNS and SASEGT.

CDR3 DNA sequence: TGTGCCAGCAGCTTATCGGGCCAGATCAGTCAGCCCCAGCATTTT. This sequence encodes CASSLSGQISQPQHF. V gene TRBV7-8 combines with J gene TRBJ1-5; D uncertain. Germline V gene data show CDR1 as SGHVS and CDR2 as FQNEAQ. There are 15 residues in the CDR3. The V end was cut by 2 bases, the J end by 6 bases, with 14 bases between.